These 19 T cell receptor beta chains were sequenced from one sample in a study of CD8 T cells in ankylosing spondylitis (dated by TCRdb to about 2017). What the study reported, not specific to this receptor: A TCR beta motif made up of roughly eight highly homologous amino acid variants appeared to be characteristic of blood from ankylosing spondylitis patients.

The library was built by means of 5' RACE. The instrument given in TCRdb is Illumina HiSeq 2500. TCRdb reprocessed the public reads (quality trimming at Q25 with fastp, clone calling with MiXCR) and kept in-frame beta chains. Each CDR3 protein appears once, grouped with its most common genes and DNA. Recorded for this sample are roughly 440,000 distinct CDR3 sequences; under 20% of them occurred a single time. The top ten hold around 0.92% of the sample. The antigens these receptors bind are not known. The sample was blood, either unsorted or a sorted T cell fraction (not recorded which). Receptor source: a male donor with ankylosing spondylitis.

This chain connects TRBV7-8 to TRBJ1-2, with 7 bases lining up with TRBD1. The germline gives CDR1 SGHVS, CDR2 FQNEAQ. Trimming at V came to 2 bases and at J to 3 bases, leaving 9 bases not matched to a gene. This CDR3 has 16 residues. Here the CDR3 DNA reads TGTGCCAGCAGCTTACGGGGCTCGGGACAGCACTATGGCTACACCTTC. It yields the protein CASSLRGSGQHYGYTF.

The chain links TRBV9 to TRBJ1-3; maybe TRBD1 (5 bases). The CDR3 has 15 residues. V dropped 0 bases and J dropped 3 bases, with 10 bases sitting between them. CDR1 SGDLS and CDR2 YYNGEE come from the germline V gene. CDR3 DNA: TGTGCCAGCAGCGTAGATGTGGGGGGTGGAAACACCATATATTTT. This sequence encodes CASSVDVGGGNTIYF.

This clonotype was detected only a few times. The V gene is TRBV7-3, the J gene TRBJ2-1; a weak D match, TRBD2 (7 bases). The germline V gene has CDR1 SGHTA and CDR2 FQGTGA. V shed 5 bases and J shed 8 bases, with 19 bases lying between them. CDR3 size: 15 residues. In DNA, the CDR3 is TGTGCCAGCAGCCGGGGGAATGCGGGGGCGGATGAGCAGTTCTTC. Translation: CASSRGNAGADEQFF.

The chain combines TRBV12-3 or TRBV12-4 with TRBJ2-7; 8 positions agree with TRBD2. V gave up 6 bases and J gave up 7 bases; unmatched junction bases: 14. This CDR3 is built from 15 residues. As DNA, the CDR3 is TGTGCCAGCAGCCCGGAGTTAGCGGGATCGGGGGAGCAGTACTTC. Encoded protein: CASSPELAGSGEQYF.

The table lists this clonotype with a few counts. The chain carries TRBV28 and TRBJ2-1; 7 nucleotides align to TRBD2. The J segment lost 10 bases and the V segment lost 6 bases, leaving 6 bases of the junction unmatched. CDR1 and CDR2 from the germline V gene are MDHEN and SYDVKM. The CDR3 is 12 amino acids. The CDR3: CASSLLALEQFF. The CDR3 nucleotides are TGTGCCAGCAGCCTACTAGCGCTGGAGCAGTTCTTC.

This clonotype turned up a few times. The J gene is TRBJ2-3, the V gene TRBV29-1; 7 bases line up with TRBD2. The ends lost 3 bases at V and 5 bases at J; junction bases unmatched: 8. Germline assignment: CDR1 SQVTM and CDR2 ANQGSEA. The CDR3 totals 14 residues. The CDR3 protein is CSVDGTQRGDTQYF. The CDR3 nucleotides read TGCAGCGTTGACGGGACTCAGCGGGGAGATACGCAGTATTTT.

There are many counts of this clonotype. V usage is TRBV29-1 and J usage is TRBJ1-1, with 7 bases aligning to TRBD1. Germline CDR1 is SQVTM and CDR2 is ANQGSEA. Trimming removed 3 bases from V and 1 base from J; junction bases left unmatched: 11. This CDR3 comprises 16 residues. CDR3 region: CSVDLPTGTENTEAFF. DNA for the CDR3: TGCAGCGTTGACCTCCCAACCGGGACAGAGAACACTGAAGCTTTCTTT.

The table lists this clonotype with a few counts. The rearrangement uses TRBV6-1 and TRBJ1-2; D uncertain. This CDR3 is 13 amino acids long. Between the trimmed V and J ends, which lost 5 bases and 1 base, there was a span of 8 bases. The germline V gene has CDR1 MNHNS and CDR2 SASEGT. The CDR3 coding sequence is TGTGCCAGCAGTAGGATGAGTAACTATGGCTACACCTTC. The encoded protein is CASSRMSNYGYTF.

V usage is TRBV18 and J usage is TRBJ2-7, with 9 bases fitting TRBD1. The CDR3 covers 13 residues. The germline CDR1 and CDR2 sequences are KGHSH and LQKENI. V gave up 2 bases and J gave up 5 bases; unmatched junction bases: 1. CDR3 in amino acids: CASSPGTGNEQYF. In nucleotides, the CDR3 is TGTGCCAGCTCACCAGGGACAGGGAACGAGCAGTACTTC. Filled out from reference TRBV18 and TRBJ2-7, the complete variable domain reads NAGVMQNPRHLVRRRGQEARLRCSPMKGHSHVYWYRQLPEEGLKFMVYLQKENIIDESGMPKERFSAEFPKEGPSILRIQQVVRGDSAAYFCASSPGTGNEQYFGPGTRLTVT.

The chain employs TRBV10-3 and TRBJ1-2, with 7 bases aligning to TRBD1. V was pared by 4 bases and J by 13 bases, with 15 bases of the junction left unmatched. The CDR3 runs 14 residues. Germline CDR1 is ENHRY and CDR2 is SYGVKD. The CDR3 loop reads CAISGGQPDEVPTF. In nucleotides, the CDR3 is TGTGCCATCAGTGGGGGACAGCCCGACGAGGTTCCCACCTTC.

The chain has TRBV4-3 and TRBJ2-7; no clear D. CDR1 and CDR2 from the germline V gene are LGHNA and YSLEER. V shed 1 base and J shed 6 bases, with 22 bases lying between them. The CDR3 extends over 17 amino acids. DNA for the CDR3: TGCGCCAGCAGCCAAGTCTTTTCCGTATCCCCACCGGGCGAGCAGTACTTC. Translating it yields CASSQVFSVSPPGEQYF.

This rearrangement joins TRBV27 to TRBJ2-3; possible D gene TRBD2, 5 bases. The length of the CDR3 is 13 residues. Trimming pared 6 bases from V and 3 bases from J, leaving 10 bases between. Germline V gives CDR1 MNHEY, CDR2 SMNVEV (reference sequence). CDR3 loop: CASRRVGTDTQYF. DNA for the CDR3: TGTGCCAGCAGGAGGGTAGGGACAGATACGCAGTATTTT.

For the CDR3, the DNA is TGCGCCAGCAGCCAAGATCAAGGGGGCACAGATACGCAGTATTTT. Translation gives CASSQDQGGTDTQYF. The chain carries TRBV4-1 and TRBJ2-3; D might be TRBD1 (5 bases). There are 15 residues in the CDR3. Germline CDR1 reads MGHRA; CDR2 reads YSYEKL. Trimming removed 0 bases from V and 1 base from J, with 8 bases in between.

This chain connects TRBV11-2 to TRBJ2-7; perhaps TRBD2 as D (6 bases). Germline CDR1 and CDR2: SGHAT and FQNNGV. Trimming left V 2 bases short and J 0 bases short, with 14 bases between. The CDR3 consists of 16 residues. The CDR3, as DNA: TGTGCCAGCAGCTTAATTTCTAGCGTAAGCTCCTACGAGCAGTACTTC. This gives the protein CASSLISSVSSYEQYF.

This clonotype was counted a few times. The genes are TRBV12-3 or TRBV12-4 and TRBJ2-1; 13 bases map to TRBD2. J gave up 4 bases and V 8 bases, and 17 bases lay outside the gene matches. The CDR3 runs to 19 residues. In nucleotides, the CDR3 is TGTGCCAGCGCACGTAGACTAGCGGGAGGCACGGGGACGTACAATGAGCAGTTCTTC. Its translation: CASARRLAGGTGTYNEQFF.

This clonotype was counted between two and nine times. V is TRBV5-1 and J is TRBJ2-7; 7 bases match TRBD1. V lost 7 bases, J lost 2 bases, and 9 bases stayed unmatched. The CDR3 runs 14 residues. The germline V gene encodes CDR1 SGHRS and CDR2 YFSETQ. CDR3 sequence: CASQMRQGAYEQYF. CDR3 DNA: TGCGCCAGCCAGATGCGGCAGGGGGCCTACGAGCAGTACTTC.

CDR3 nucleotide sequence: TGCAGCGCTGGATCTGGGGCAGACTATGGCTACACCTTC. Translated: CSAGSGADYGYTF. V is TRBV29-1 and J is TRBJ1-2; weak D call: TRBD1 (5 bases). The length of the CDR3 is 13 residues. Germline V gene data show CDR1 as SQVTM and CDR2 as ANQGSEA. The ends were cut back, 7 bases at V and 3 bases at J, with 15 bases in the middle.

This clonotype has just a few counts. The CDR3: CASSLGPLRYNEQFF. In nucleotides, the CDR3 is TGTGCCAGCAGCCTAGGACCCTTGAGGTACAATGAGCAGTTCTTC. The rearrangement joins TRBV6-1 to TRBJ2-1, with unresolved D. This CDR3 comprises 15 residues. V was clipped by 6 bases and J by 4 bases, with 16 bases between them. Germline CDR1 MNHNS, CDR2 SASEGT.

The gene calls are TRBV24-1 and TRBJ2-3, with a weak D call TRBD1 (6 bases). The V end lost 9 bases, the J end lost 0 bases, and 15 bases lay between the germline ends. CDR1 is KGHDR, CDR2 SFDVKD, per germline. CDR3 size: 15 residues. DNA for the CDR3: TGTGCCACCGGCCAACTAAGGGGGAGCACAGATACGCAGTATTTT. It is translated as CATGQLRGSTDTQYF.